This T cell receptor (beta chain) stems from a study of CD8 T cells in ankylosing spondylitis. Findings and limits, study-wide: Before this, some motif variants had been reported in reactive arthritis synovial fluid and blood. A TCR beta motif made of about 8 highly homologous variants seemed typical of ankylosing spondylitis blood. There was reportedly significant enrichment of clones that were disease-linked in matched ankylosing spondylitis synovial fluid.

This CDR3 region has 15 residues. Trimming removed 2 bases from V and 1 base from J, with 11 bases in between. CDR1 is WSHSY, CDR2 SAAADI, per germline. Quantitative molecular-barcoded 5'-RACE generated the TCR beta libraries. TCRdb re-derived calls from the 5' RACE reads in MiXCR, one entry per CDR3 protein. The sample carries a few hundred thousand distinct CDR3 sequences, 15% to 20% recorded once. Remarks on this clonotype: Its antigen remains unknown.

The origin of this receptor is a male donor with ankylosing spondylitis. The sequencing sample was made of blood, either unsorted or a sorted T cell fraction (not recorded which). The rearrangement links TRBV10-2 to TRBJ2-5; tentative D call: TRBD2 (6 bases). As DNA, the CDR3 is TGCGCCAGCAGTGAGGCCGGGACTCTCCAAGAGACCCAGTACTTC. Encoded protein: CASSEAGTLQETQYF.